This passage covers 26 T cell receptor beta chains from one sample sequenced in a study of cytomegalovirus exposure and HLA in healthy donors. PCR employed 60 Vbeta and 13 Jbeta primers. Produced via immunoSEQ multiplex PCR; TCRdb's table is partial and in-frame only. Of 150,000 or so clones in the sample, more than 65% were seen once. The sample taken for sequencing was PBMCs. These receptor sequences come from a young man in good health and CMV-seropositive.

This clone was found a few times. V usage is TRBV7-3 and J usage is TRBJ1-1; D is perhaps TRBD1 (5 bases). In germline, CDR1 is SGHTA, CDR2 FQGTGA. The CDR3 sequence is 13 residues long. V gave up 4 bases and J gave up 4 bases, with 10 bases separating them. Here the CDR3 DNA reads TGTGCCAGCAGCTCACAGGTATCCACTGAAGCTTTCTTT. Amino acid sequence: CASSSQVSTEAFF.

The chain employs TRBV30 and TRBJ2-2, with 11 bases lining up with TRBD2. Germline CDR1 and CDR2: GTSNPN and SVGIG (reference sequence). With V trimmed by 2 bases and J by 7 bases, 12 bases remained unmatched. The CDR3 consists of 17 residues. CDR3 nucleotides: TGTGCCTGGAGTATGCCTAGCGGGGGGTCTCATGACGGGGAGCTGTTTTTT. Protein product: CAWSMPSGGSHDGELFF.

The V gene is TRBV6-1, the J gene TRBJ2-2; no reliable D call. The germline V gene encodes CDR1 MNHNS and CDR2 SASEGT. V lost 7 bases, J lost 5 bases, and 14 bases lay in between. CDR3 length equals 14 residues. The CDR3 coding sequence is TGTGCCAGCACAGAGGTACCGGAGACCGGGGAGCTGTTTTTT. As protein: CASTEVPETGELFF.

The rearrangement joins TRBV5-1 to TRBJ1-5, with TRBD1 matching over 7 bases. Germline CDR1 and CDR2: SGHRS and YFSETQ. This CDR3 contains 14 residues. V lost 4 bases to trimming and J lost 3 bases; unmatched junction nucleotides: 4. The CDR3 protein is CASSDGQANQPQHF. DNA of the CDR3: TGCGCCAGCAGCGACGGACAGGCCAATCAGCCCCAGCATTTT.

V is TRBV6-5 and J is TRBJ1-2; D is undetermined. V was shortened by 0 bases and J by 4 bases, with 9 bases between the two germline ends. In germline, CDR1 is MNHEY, CDR2 SVGAGI. The CDR3 length is 14 residues. The CDR3 bases are TGTGCCAGCAGTTACTCATCCCTGAGCTATGGCTACACCTTC. Translated, it gives CASSYSSLSYGYTF.

The CDR3 bases are TGTGCCAGCAGTTTATCCCCCTCGGGGATTGGCTACACCTTC. It specifies CASSLSPSGIGYTF. The rearrangement uses TRBV28 and TRBJ1-2; D unclear. The V end was cut by 1 base, the J end by 7 bases, with 13 bases between. CDR3 size: 14 residues. CDR1 and CDR2 (germline): MDHEN, SYDVKM.

This clone was picked up a small number of times. The chain has TRBV27 and TRBJ1-2, with no clear D. This CDR3 is built from 15 residues. V was cut by 4 bases and J by 6 bases, with 18 bases left in between. The germline V gene encodes CDR1 MNHEY and CDR2 SMNVEV (reference sequence). CDR3 DNA sequence: TGTGCCAGCAGTTCTGGACTACCGGGAGGGAATGGCTACACCTTC. Protein product: CASSSGLPGGNGYTF.

V is TRBV4-1 and J is TRBJ2-1; tentatively, D is TRBD2 (5 bases). Between the trimmed V and J ends, which lost 4 bases and 2 bases, there was a span of 15 bases. The CDR3 sequence is 16 residues long. From germline, CDR1 is MGHRA and CDR2 YSYEKL. The CDR3 coding sequence is TGCGCCAGCAGCCCCCTAGGGCAGCGGCCCTACAATGAGCAGTTCTTC. It specifies CASSPLGQRPYNEQFF.

This clone was seen once. The chain combines TRBV7-9 with TRBJ1-5, with 9 bases aligning to TRBD1. The V segment lost 0 bases and the J segment 4 bases; nucleotides outside the gene matches: 10. CDR1 SEHNR and CDR2 FQNEAQ come from the germline V gene (reference sequence). CDR3 length equals 18 residues. Here the CDR3 reads CASSLAGTGSEWNQPQHF. The CDR3 coding sequence is TGTGCCAGCAGCTTAGCGGGGACAGGGTCGGAGTGGAATCAGCCCCAGCATTTT.

This clone was counted only a few times. The CDR3 loop reads CASSQTGNLQNSPLHF. The CDR3 nucleotides read TGTGCCAGCAGTCAAACAGGGAATTTACAGAATTCACCCCTCCACTTT. This chain joins TRBV28 and TRBJ1-6; possibly TRBD1 for D (6 bases). V was cut by 5 bases and J by 7 bases, with 18 bases left in between. The length of the CDR3 is 16 residues. Germline V gene sequence: CDR1 MDHEN, CDR2 SYDVKM.

This clone is deemed medium-sized. Compared with germline, one end of the junction differs, possibly owing to a read error. V gene TRBV19 combines with J gene TRBJ1-4; D is unresolved. Germline V gene sequence: CDR1 LNHDA, CDR2 SQIVND (reference sequence). This CDR3 spans 15 amino acids. CDR3 nucleotides: TGTGCCAGTAGTATATCGGCGGGGTCAAATGTAAAACTGTTTTTT. This translates into CASSISAGSNVKLFF.

This sequence joins TRBV6-1 and TRBJ2-5; 8 bases fit TRBD2. After removal of 1 base from V and 0 bases from J, the junction contained 7 bases not matched to a gene. The CDR3 totals 17 residues. Germline CDR1 and CDR2: MNHNS and SASEGT. DNA of the CDR3: TGTGCCAGCAGTGAAGAAACGGGAGGGGATAACCAAGAGACCCAGTACTTC. Residues: CASSEETGGDNQETQYF.

The J gene is TRBJ1-2, the V gene TRBV9, with D unresolved. The CDR3 consists of 15 residues. V was clipped by 0 bases and J by 8 bases, with 17 bases between them. Germline V gene sequence: CDR1 SGDLS, CDR2 YYNGEE. This CDR3 is CASSVDGGYLEGYTF. Here the CDR3 DNA reads TGTGCCAGCAGCGTAGACGGAGGGTATCTAGAAGGCTACACCTTC.

The chain employs TRBV27 and TRBJ2-1; tentative D call: TRBD2 (5 bases). V lost 7 bases, J lost 9 bases, and 22 bases lay in between. Germline V gene data show CDR1 as MNHEY and CDR2 as SMNVEV (reference sequence). The CDR3 consists of 15 residues. CDR3 bases: TGTGCCAGCACCCGAGGGTATTCGGTTGGAAGTGAGCAGTTCTTC. Its translation is CASTRGYSVGSEQFF.

This clone has only one observation. The rearrangement joins TRBV11-2 to TRBJ1-4; 9 positions agree with TRBD1. CDR3 length: 14 amino acids. CDR1 and CDR2 (germline): SGHAT, FQNNGV. V lost 5 bases, J lost 8 bases, and 6 bases stayed unmatched. This CDR3 is CASSAGTGREKLFF. DNA of the CDR3: TGTGCCAGCAGCGCCGGGACAGGGCGGGAAAAACTGTTTTTT.

This clone was detected once. V and J are TRBV4-1 and TRBJ2-1; D gene uncertain. Trimming left V 0 bases short and J 9 bases short, with 9 bases between. Germline V gene data show CDR1 as MGHRA and CDR2 as YSYEKL. The CDR3 spans 13 residues. The CDR3 DNA follows: TGCGCCAGCAGCCAAGAGGGCGAAGGTGAGCAGTTCTTC. Translated, it gives CASSQEGEGEQFF.

The chain links TRBV5-1 to TRBJ2-5; unclear D gene. The CDR3 extends over 13 amino acids. Germline V gene sequence: CDR1 SGHRS, CDR2 YFSETQ. Trimming left V 4 bases short and J 5 bases short, with 12 bases between. The CDR3 nucleotides read TGCGCCAGCAGCCGGTCTAGTGAGGAGACCCAGTACTTC. This sequence encodes CASSRSSEETQYF.

In the case of this clone: This same CDR3 is encoded by further DNA sequences in the sample. The rearrangement joins TRBV19 to TRBJ1-1; D not resolved. The CDR3 extends over 13 amino acids. Germline V CDR1 and CDR2: LNHDA, SQIVND (reference sequence). V lost 5 bases, J lost 1 base, and 8 bases lay in between. CDR3 in DNA: TGTGCCAGTAGTCCAACACAGAACACTGAAGCTTTCTTT. Translating gives CASSPTQNTEAFF.

The chain joins TRBV15 to TRBJ2-4; D gene unclear. Trimming cost V 0 bases and J 0 bases, with 12 bases left between them. This CDR3 is 17 amino acids long. The germline gives CDR1 LNHNV, CDR2 YYDKDF (reference sequence). The CDR3 is CATSRDSADLAKNIQYF. DNA for the CDR3: TGTGCCACCAGCAGAGATTCCGCAGATCTAGCCAAAAACATTCAGTACTTC.

V is TRBV25-1 and J is TRBJ2-5; 14 positions agree with TRBD2. This CDR3 is 16 amino acids long. Germline V CDR1 and CDR2: MGHDK, SYGVNS. Trimming at V came to 10 bases and at J to 3 bases, leaving 10 bases not matched to a gene. The CDR3 region has the DNA TGTGCCACCCGGACTAGCGGGGGGCCACATAAAGAGACCCAGTACTTC. Translation gives CATRTSGGPHKETQYF.

The chain has TRBV5-4 and TRBJ2-5; 11 bases fit TRBD2. Germline CDR1 reads SGHNT; CDR2 reads YYREEE (reference sequence). Unmatched junction bases numbered 10, after V lost 4 bases and J lost 5 bases. The CDR3 length is 16 residues. This CDR3 is CASSPGASGGLETQYF. CDR3 DNA: TGTGCCAGCAGCCCTGGGGCTAGCGGGGGGCTGGAGACCCAGTACTTC.

Concerning this clone: An end of the junction differs from the germline gene, which may be a read error. The CDR3 bases are TGTGCCAGCAGCATGGGACAGTTTGGAAGCACCATATATTTT. Translated: CASSMGQFGSTIYF. This chain uses TRBV7-2 with TRBJ1-3; TRBD1 agrees at 7 bases. CDR1 is SGHTA, CDR2 FQGNSA, per germline. The CDR3 has 14 residues.

The chain uses TRBV5-1 and TRBJ2-5, with TRBD2 identical over 15 bases. The CDR3 runs to 18 residues. Germline V CDR1 and CDR2: SGHRS, YFSETQ. The V and J ends lost 2 bases and 5 bases, in that order; junction bases with no gene match: 10. The CDR3 sequence: CASSFSGLAGGPGETQYF. The CDR3 DNA follows: TGCGCCAGCAGCTTTTCAGGACTAGCGGGAGGGCCGGGTGAGACCCAGTACTTC. Full variable domain (outside the CDR3, taken from reference TRBV5-1 and TRBJ2-5): KAGVTQTPRYLIKTRGQQVTLSCSPISGHRSVSWYQQTPGQGLQFLFEYFSETQRNKGNFPGRFSGRQFSNSRSEMNVSTLELGDSALYLCASSFSGLAGGPGETQYFGPGTRLLVL.

The CDR3 reads CASSSTGSPDTQYF. The CDR3 nucleotides read TGTGCCAGCAGCTCGACAGGGAGCCCAGATACGCAGTATTTT. V is TRBV7-3 and J is TRBJ2-3; 7 positions agree with TRBD1. Unmatched junction bases numbered 5, after V lost 4 bases and J lost 4 bases. This CDR3 has 14 amino acids. The germline V gene encodes CDR1 SGHTA and CDR2 FQGTGA.

V usage is TRBV28 and J usage is TRBJ1-2; D is unclear. Between the trimmed V and J ends, which lost 2 bases and 8 bases, there was a span of 9 bases. Germline CDR1 MDHEN, CDR2 SYDVKM. The CDR3 covers 12 residues. CDR3 residues: CASSLGPQGYTF. In DNA form, the CDR3 reads TGTGCCAGCAGTTTAGGCCCCCAGGGCTACACCTTC.

This chain joins TRBV5-6 and TRBJ1-5, with 9 bases identical to TRBD1. From germline, CDR1 is SGHDT and CDR2 YYEEEE. The CDR3 spans 13 residues. The junction had 8 bases not matched to a gene; V was cut back by 5 bases and J by 11 bases. The CDR3 sequence: CASSTTGGMSQHF. The CDR3 nucleotides are TGTGCCAGCAGTACCACAGGGGGCATGTCCCAGCATTTT.